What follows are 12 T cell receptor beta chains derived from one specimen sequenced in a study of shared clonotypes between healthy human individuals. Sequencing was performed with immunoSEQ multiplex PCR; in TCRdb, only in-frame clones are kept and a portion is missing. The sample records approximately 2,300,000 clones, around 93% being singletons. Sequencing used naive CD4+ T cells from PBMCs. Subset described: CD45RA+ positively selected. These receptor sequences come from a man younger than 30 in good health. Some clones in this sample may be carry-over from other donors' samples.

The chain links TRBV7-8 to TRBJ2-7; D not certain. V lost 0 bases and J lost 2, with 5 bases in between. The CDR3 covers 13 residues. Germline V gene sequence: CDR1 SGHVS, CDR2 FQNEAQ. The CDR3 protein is CASSLALAYEQYF. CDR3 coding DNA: TGTGCCAGCAGCTTAGCCCTCGCCTACGAGCAGTACTTC.

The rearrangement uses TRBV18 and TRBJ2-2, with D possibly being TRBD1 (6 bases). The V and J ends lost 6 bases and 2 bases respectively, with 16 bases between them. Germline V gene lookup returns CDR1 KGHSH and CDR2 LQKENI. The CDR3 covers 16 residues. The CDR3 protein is CASSPRTATNTGELFF. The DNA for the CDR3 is TGTGCCAGCTCGCCTAGGACAGCAACTAACACCGGGGAGCTGTTTTTT.

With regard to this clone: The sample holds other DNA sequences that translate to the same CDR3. CDR3 residues: CASSPAGTDTQYF. The CDR3 DNA sequence: TGTGCCAGCAGCCCAGCGGGAACAGATACGCAGTATTTT. The chain combines TRBV14 with TRBJ2-3; 7 bases match TRBD2. Germline assignment: CDR1 SGHDN and CDR2 FVKESK. The CDR3 consists of 13 residues. V dropped 4 bases and J dropped 3; count of bases not matched to a gene: 1.

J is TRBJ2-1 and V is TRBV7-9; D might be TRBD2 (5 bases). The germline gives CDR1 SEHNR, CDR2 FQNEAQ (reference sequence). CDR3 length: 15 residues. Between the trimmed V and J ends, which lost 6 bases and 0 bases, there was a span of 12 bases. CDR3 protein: CASSREGYSYNEQFF. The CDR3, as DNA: TGTGCCAGCAGTCGAGAGGGTTACTCCTACAATGAGCAGTTCTTC.

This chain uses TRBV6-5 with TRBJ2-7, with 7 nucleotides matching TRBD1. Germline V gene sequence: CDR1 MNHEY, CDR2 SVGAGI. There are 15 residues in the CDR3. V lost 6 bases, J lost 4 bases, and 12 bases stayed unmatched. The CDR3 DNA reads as TGTGCCAGCAGCCTCAACAGGGGTTCACCGTACGAGCAGTACTTC. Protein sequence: CASSLNRGSPYEQYF.

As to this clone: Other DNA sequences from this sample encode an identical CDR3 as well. The CDR3 loop reads CASSIPGQGPYEQYF. CDR3 coding DNA: TGTGCCAGCAGCATACCGGGACAGGGCCCCTACGAGCAGTACTTC. The J gene is TRBJ2-7, the V gene TRBV28; 9 bases align to TRBD1. The V and J ends lost 6 bases and 2 bases, in that order; junction bases with no gene match: 8. The CDR3 length is 15 residues. In germline, CDR1 is MDHEN, CDR2 SYDVKM.

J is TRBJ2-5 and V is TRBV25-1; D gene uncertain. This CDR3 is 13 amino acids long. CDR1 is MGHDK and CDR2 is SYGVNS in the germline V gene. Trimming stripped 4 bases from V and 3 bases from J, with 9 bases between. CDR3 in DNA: TGTGCCAGCAGTGGAGCCACAGAAGAGACCCAGTACTTC. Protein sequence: CASSGATEETQYF.

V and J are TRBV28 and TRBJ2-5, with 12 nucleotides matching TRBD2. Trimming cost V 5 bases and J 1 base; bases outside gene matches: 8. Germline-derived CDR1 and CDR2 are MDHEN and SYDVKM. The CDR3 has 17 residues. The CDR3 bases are TGTGCCAGCAGTGAGACTAGCGGGAGTTCCTTCCAAGAGACCCAGTACTTC. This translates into CASSETSGSSFQETQYF.

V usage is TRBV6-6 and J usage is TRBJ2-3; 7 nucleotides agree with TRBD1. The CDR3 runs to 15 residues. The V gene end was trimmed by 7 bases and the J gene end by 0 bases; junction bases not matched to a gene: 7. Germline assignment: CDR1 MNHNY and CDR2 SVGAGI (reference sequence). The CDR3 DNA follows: TGTGCCAGCACCGCGACAGGGCGAAGCACAGATACGCAGTATTTT. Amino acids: CASTATGRSTDTQYF.

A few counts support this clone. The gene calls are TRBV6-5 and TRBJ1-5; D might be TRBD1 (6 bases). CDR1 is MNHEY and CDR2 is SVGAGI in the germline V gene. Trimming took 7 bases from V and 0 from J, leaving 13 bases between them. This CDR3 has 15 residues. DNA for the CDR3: TGTGCCAGCACCGTAGACAGGTTTAGCAATCAGCCCCAGCATTTT. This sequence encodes CASTVDRFSNQPQHF.

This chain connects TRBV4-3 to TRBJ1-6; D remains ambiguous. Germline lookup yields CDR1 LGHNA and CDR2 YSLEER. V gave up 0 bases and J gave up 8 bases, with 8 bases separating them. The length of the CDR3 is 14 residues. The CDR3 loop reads CASSQEVGYSPLHF. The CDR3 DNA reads TGCGCCAGCAGCCAAGAGGTTGGATATTCACCCCTCCACTTT.

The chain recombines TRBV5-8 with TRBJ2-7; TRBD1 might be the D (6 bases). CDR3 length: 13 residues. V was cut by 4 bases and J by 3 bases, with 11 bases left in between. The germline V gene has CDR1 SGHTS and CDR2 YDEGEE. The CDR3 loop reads CASSQEQGYEQYF. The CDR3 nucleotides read TGTGCCAGCAGCCAAGAACAGGGCTACGAGCAGTACTTC.